This is a list of T cell receptor beta chains from one sample in a study of regulatory T cells in long-lasting Graves disease. One entry per CDR3 protein, called by TCRdb with MiXCR from the multiplex PCR reads. The sample holds some 450,000 distinct CDR3 sequences, around 22% seen once. Sequences were derived from peripheral blood mononuclear cells (PBMCs), sampled when the disease was refractory, from a patient treated with antithyroid drugs. The receptors were sampled from a female donor with Graves disease. The CDR3 runs from the conserved cysteine through the conserved F or W. D genes are given only for firm matches. The size field is filled for only some rows; it gives once, few, many or a size class.

V gene,D gene,J gene,clone size,CDR3 protein,CDR3 DNA
TRBV20-1,-,TRBJ1-4,few,CSAEDTATNEKLFF,TGCAGTGCTGAGGACACTGCAACTAATGAAAAACTGTTTTTT
TRBV5-1,-,TRBJ2-3,once,CASSLAETVTDTQYF,TGCGCCAGCAGCTTGGCCGAGACTGTCACAGATACGCAGTATTTT
TRBV9,-,TRBJ2-3,-,CASSPRGQRTDTQYF,TGTGCCAGCAGCCCGAGGGGTCAGCGCACAGATACGCAGTATTTT
TRBV6-1,TRBD1,TRBJ2-7,many,CASSGAPVGTGTYEQYF,TGTGCCAGCAGTGGGGCACCCGTGGGGACAGGGACCTACGAGCAGTACTTC
TRBV12-3/TRBV12-4,-,TRBJ2-3,-,CASSPLLSTDTQYF,TGTGCCAGCAGTCCTTTACTTAGCACAGATACGCAGTATTTT
TRBV20-1,TRBD2,TRBJ2-1,-,CSARSPVSGRMNEQFF,TGCAGTGCTCGCAGCCCGGTCAGCGGGAGGATGAATGAGCAGTTCTTC
TRBV6-5,-,TRBJ1-1,-,CASSYAGPPMNTEAFF,TGTGCCAGCAGTTACGCCGGTCCTCCTATGAACACTGAAGCTTTCTTT
TRBV6-1,-,TRBJ2-2,few,CASSQTWGSTGELFF,TGTGCCAGCAGTCAAACCTGGGGGAGCACCGGGGAGCTGTTTTTT
TRBV28,TRBD1,TRBJ1-1,many,CASLTMTGRLTEAFF,TGTGCCAGCCTGACCATGACAGGGAGGCTCACTGAAGCTTTCTTT
TRBV19,TRBD2,TRBJ2-7,-,CARAPKSGKTYEQYF,TGTGCCAGGGCACCAAAGAGCGGGAAGACCTACGAGCAGTACTTC
TRBV28,-,TRBJ1-2,-,CASSPDSRPGYGYTF,TGTGCCAGCAGTCCCGATTCTCGGCCTGGCTATGGCTACACCTTC
TRBV19,-,TRBJ2-7,few,CASSISQSYEQYF,TGTGCCAGTAGTATAAGCCAGTCCTACGAGCAGTACTTC
TRBV28,-,TRBJ2-1,-,CASSHLDGAGYNEQFF,TGTGCCAGCAGTCACCTGGACGGGGCGGGGTACAATGAGCAGTTCTTC
TRBV7-2,-,TRBJ2-7,-,CASSLERVTSDEQYF,TGTGCCAGCAGCTTAGAGCGGGTCACCTCGGACGAGCAGTACTTC
TRBV5-1,TRBD1,TRBJ2-7,-,CASSLGQGIYEQYF,TGCGCCAGCAGCTTAGGACAGGGAATTTACGAGCAGTACTTC
TRBV14,-,TRBJ1-1,-,CASSRNRGHTEAFF,TGTGCCAGCAGCCGCAATCGGGGTCACACTGAAGCTTTCTTT
TRBV7-2,TRBD1,TRBJ2-2,-,CASSFDRQGNTGELFF,TGTGCCAGCAGCTTCGACCGACAGGGAAACACCGGGGAGCTGTTTTTT
TRBV5-1,-,TRBJ2-7,-,CASSLPSHLSYEQYF,TGCGCCAGCAGCTTGCCTAGTCACCTCTCCTACGAGCAGTACTTC
TRBV5-1,TRBD1,TRBJ2-3,-,CASSPPLLPGQGADTQYF,TGCGCCAGCAGCCCGCCTTTACTACCGGGACAGGGGGCAGATACGCAGTATTTT
TRBV2,-,TRBJ1-1,many,CASSDPIQNTEAFF,TGTGCCAGCAGTGATCCGATACAGAACACTGAAGCTTTCTTT
TRBV5-1,-,TRBJ2-2,many,CATKRTENTGELFF,TGCGCCACCAAACGGACAGAGAACACCGGGGAGCTGTTTTTT
TRBV28,-,TRBJ1-2,-,CASSIGGGYTF,TGTGCCAGCAGCATAGGGGGGGGCTACACCTTC
TRBV28,-,TRBJ2-7,many,CASSRGDKNTYEQYF,TGTGCCAGCAGCCGCGGGGACAAGAATACCTACGAGCAGTACTTC
TRBV29-1,-,TRBJ1-1,-,CSVTVNTEAFF,TGCAGCGTGACAGTGAACACTGAAGCTTTCTTT
TRBV2,TRBD1,TRBJ1-4,many,CASSETGGEKLFF,TGTGCCAGCAGTGAAACAGGGGGTGAAAAACTGTTTTTT
TRBV11-2,-,TRBJ1-2,many,CASSPTGTQGGGYTF,TGTGCCAGCAGCCCCACCGGGACACAAGGGGGTGGCTACACCTTC
TRBV3-1,-,TRBJ1-1,-,CASSSGTLEAFF,TGTGCCAGCAGCTCCGGGACTCTGGAAGCTTTCTTT
TRBV7-2,TRBD2,TRBJ2-1,many,CASSSRTSGYYNEQFF,TGTGCCAGCAGCTCACGGACTAGCGGGTACTACAATGAGCAGTTCTTC
TRBV27,-,TRBJ1-4,few,CASGTPGQWGEKLFF,TGTGCCAGCGGAACACCCGGACAGTGGGGGGAAAAACTGTTTTTT
TRBV2,-,TRBJ2-7,once,CASSSSDLSYEQYF,-
TRBV28,TRBD2,TRBJ2-7,many,CASTAGDSYEQYF,TGTGCCAGCACGGCGGGAGATTCCTACGAGCAGTACTTC
TRBV7-2,TRBD2,TRBJ2-7,few,CASSRTSDTYEQYF,TGTGCCAGCAGTCGGACTAGCGATACCTACGAGCAGTACTTC
TRBV27,TRBD2,TRBJ2-1,-,CASRNWTSSYLRFSEQFF,TGTGCCAGCCGCAACTGGACTAGCAGCTACCTAAGGTTTAGTGAGCAGTTCTTC
TRBV6-5,TRBD2,TRBJ2-1,-,CASSYGTGRALDEQFF,TGTGCCAGCAGTTATGGTACCGGGAGGGCCCTTGATGAGCAGTTCTTC
TRBV9,TRBD2,TRBJ2-1,-,CASSGAGGGDEQFF,TGTGCCAGCAGCGGAGCGGGAGGGGGGGATGAGCAGTTCTTC
TRBV28,-,TRBJ1-1,many,CASVAGYTEAFF,TGTGCCAGCGTAGCGGGGTACACTGAAGCTTTCTTT
TRBV11-2,-,TRBJ2-7,-,CASSQQTTARSYEQYF,TGTGCCAGCAGCCAACAAACTACGGCCAGGTCCTACGAGCAGTACTTC
TRBV19,TRBD1,TRBJ1-3,-,CASTDRVHGNTIYF,TGTGCCAGTACCGACAGGGTGCACGGAAACACCATATATTTT
TRBV6-1,-,TRBJ2-7,many,CASRAGHAVNYEQYF,TGTGCCAGCAGAGCCGGGCATGCGGTGAACTACGAGCAGTACTTC
TRBV12-3/TRBV12-4,TRBD1,TRBJ2-7,-,CASSVGATRRTGTEQYF,TGTGCCAGCAGCGTAGGAGCAACGCGGAGGACAGGGACCGAGCAGTACTTC
TRBV5-1,-,TRBJ2-2,many,CASSPGLNTGELFF,TGCGCCAGCAGCCCGGGACTTAACACCGGGGAGCTGTTTTTT
TRBV5-1,-,TRBJ1-1,few,CASSIEQATEAFF,TGCGCCAGCAGCATAGAACAGGCCACTGAAGCTTTCTTT
TRBV6-1,-,TRBJ1-5,many,CASSGTVTAQHF,TGTGCCAGCAGTGGGACCGTCACTGCCCAGCATTTT
TRBV12-3/TRBV12-4,TRBD2,TRBJ2-7,once,CASSTSGSSSYEQYF,TGTGCCAGCAGCACTAGCGGGAGTTCGTCCTACGAGCAGTACTTC
TRBV7-9,TRBD1,TRBJ2-5,-,CASSFAGGQQETQYF,TGTGCCAGCAGCTTCGCAGGGGGCCAACAAGAGACCCAGTACTTC
TRBV20-1,TRBD2,TRBJ2-7,-,CSATGPRLAGDSEQYF,TGCAGTGCTACCGGACCTAGGCTAGCGGGAGATTCCGAGCAGTACTTC
TRBV6-5,TRBD2,TRBJ2-7,many,CASSSPSGTSYEQYF,TGTGCCAGCAGTTCCCCTAGCGGGACCTCCTACGAGCAGTACTTC
TRBV2,TRBD2,TRBJ2-7,many,CASSVASGSSSEQYF,TGTGCCAGCAGTGTAGCTAGCGGGAGTTCTAGCGAGCAGTACTTC
TRBV6-1,-,TRBJ2-2,-,CASRGGLAIGELFF,TGTGCCAGCAGGGGAGGACTCGCTATCGGGGAGCTGTTTTTT
TRBV30,-,TRBJ1-5,-,CAWSVQGGGLNQPQHF,TGTGCCTGGAGTGTACAAGGGGGGGGGCTGAATCAGCCCCAGCATTTT
TRBV6-1,TRBD2,TRBJ2-5,many,CASSYGEASGLQETQYF,TGTGCCAGCAGCTACGGCGAGGCTAGCGGACTCCAAGAGACCCAGTACTTC
TRBV2,-,TRBJ1-1,many,CARGKISGRMNTEAFF,TGTGCCAGAGGAAAAATCTCGGGAAGGATGAACACTGAAGCTTTCTTT
TRBV28,TRBD2,TRBJ2-7,-,CASSLLGVGAGGVEQYF,TGTGCCAGCAGTTTATTGGGGGTAGGAGCGGGAGGGGTCGAGCAGTACTTC
TRBV2,-,TRBJ1-1,many,CASSDPGTMNTEAFF,TGTGCCAGCAGTGACCCAGGTACCATGAACACTGAAGCTTTCTTT
TRBV24-1,-,TRBJ1-2,few,CATSDSQRGGYTF,TGTGCCACCAGTGATTCACAGAGGGGTGGCTACACCTTC
TRBV19,-,TRBJ1-1,-,CASMAYTEAFF,TGTGCCAGTATGGCGTACACTGAAGCTTTCTTT